The 20 T cell receptor beta chains presented below share a single source sample, sequenced in a study of shared clonotypes between healthy human individuals. Measured with immunoSEQ multiplex PCR; TCRdb has only the in-frame clones, and not every one. The table has 950,000 to 1,100,000 clones, 65% to 75% seen once; the top ten hold over 1.3%. Sequencing input: memory CD4+ T cells sorted from blood. Subset indicated: CD45RA-negative fraction. The origin of the receptors is a man aged 18 to 29 in good health.

The chain has TRBV6-5 and TRBJ2-7; maybe TRBD1 (6 bases). The germline V gene encodes CDR1 MNHEY and CDR2 SVGAGI. This CDR3 region has 12 residues. Trimming took 10 bases from V and 3 from J, leaving 13 bases between them. The CDR3 nucleotides read TGTGCCAACCTTCAGGGGAACTACGAGCAGTACTTC. It codes for CANLQGNYEQYF.

This clone was recorded once. Other DNA sequences in the same sample also yield this CDR3. J is TRBJ1-4 and V is TRBV19, with 8 bases matching TRBD1. CDR1 and CDR2 from the germline V gene are LNHDA and SQIVND (reference sequence). The CDR3 extends over 13 amino acids. V was pared by 5 bases and J by 7 bases, with 3 bases of the junction left unmatched. Written as DNA, the CDR3 is TGTGCCAGTAGTGACACAGGGGGTGAAAAACTGTTTTTT. As protein: CASSDTGGEKLFF.

The chain combines TRBV5-1 with TRBJ2-1; 9 nucleotides line up with TRBD2. The germline gives CDR1 SGHRS, CDR2 YFSETQ. Trimming removed 0 bases from V and 3 bases from J; junction bases left unmatched: 13. The CDR3 has 19 amino acids. The CDR3 region is CASSLARWASGDNYNEQFF. The DNA of the CDR3 is TGCGCCAGCAGCTTGGCCCGGTGGGCTAGCGGGGACAACTACAATGAGCAGTTCTTC.

In regard to this clone: Other DNA sequences from this sample encode an identical CDR3 as well. The CDR3 loop is CAISESLGSNQPQHF. CDR3 coding DNA: TGTGCCATCAGTGAGTCATTGGGATCCAATCAGCCCCAGCATTTT. This chain connects TRBV10-3 to TRBJ1-5; no reliable D call. Germline CDR1 is ENHRY and CDR2 is SYGVKD. The CDR3 runs 15 residues. V was clipped by 0 bases and J by 3 bases, with 9 bases between them.

As to this clone: Different DNA sequences within this sample yield the same CDR3. This chain joins TRBV19 and TRBJ2-2, with 8 bases aligning to TRBD2. Trimming at V came to 4 bases and at J to 5 bases, leaving 3 bases not matched to a gene. Looked up from germline, CDR1 is LNHDA and CDR2 is SQIVND (reference sequence). The CDR3 extends over 14 amino acids. CDR3 nucleotide sequence: TGTGCCAGTAGTACGGTAGCGGGGACCGGGGAGCTGTTTTTT. Translation: CASSTVAGTGELFF.

The genes are TRBV5-1 and TRBJ1-1; unclear D gene. The CDR3 is 14 residues long. Germline loops: CDR1 SGHRS, CDR2 YFSETQ. V was cut by 2 bases and J by 1 base, with 9 bases left in between. CDR3 residues: CASSLRQTNTEAFF. The CDR3 bases are TGCGCCAGCAGCTTACGCCAGACGAACACTGAAGCTTTCTTT.

This sequence joins TRBV9 and TRBJ2-5, with TRBD2 matching 7 bases. This CDR3 contains 16 residues. The junction had 7 bases not matched to a gene; V was cut back by 0 bases and J by 2 bases. The V gene's germline CDR1 is SGDLS and CDR2 YYNGEE. The CDR3 nucleotides are TGTGCCAGCAGCGTAGCTACAAGGGGAGGGCAAGAGACCCAGTACTTC. Amino acid sequence: CASSVATRGGQETQYF.

The chain links TRBV7-9 to TRBJ2-5, with TRBD1 as a possible D gene (5 bases). The germline gives CDR1 SEHNR, CDR2 FQNEAQ (reference sequence). The CDR3 consists of 11 residues. The V gene lost 10 bases and the J gene lost 2 bases, with 8 bases spanning the gap. DNA for the CDR3: TGTGCCACCCGACAGCAAGAGACCCAGTACTTC. It codes for CATRQQETQYF.

The rearrangement links TRBV10-3 to TRBJ1-3, with D possibly being TRBD1 (6 bases). Trimming removed 4 bases from V and 1 base from J, with 14 bases in between. Germline V lookup: CDR1 ENHRY, CDR2 SYGVKD. The CDR3 sequence is 16 residues long. The CDR3 nucleotides read TGTGCCATCAGTGTAGGGGGTCCCCTTTCTGGAAACACCATATATTTT. This codes for CAISVGGPLSGNTIYF.

In its sample, this clone was seen once. The genes are TRBV18 and TRBJ2-4, with D perhaps TRBD1 or TRBD2 (6 bases each). The V and J ends lost 2 bases and 6 bases respectively, with 14 bases between them. There are 15 residues in the CDR3. Per the germline V gene, CDR1 is KGHSH and CDR2 is LQKENI. CDR3 sequence reads: CASSPGIQGGNIQYF. Written as DNA, the CDR3 is TGTGCCAGCTCACCAGGTATACAGGGAGGAAACATTCAGTACTTC.

The rearrangement uses TRBV4-3 and TRBJ1-1; no clear D. Germline CDR1 LGHNA, CDR2 YSLEER. Trimming removed 0 bases at V and 5 bases at J, with 22 bases between. The CDR3 spans 18 residues. CDR3 residues: CASSQESLGSRLWTEAFF. CDR3 coding DNA: TGCGCCAGCAGCCAAGAATCCCTGGGTAGCCGCCTTTGGACTGAAGCTTTCTTT.

The chain links TRBV6-6 to TRBJ1-5, with no clear D. There are 14 residues in the CDR3. V was shortened by 4 bases and J by 2 bases, with 9 bases between the two germline ends. CDR1 and CDR2 from the germline V gene are MNHNY and SVGAGI (reference sequence). The chain's CDR3 is CASSSTEGNQPQHF. The CDR3 nucleotides read TGTGCCAGCAGTTCTACAGAGGGCAATCAGCCCCAGCATTTT.

This chain connects TRBV5-1 to TRBJ1-1; TRBD1 aligns across 7 bases. The CDR3 is 15 amino acids. V trimming: 0 bases; J trimming: 1 base; junction bases outside the gene matches: 3. Looked up from germline, CDR1 is SGHRS and CDR2 is YFSETQ. CDR3 bases: TGCGCCAGCAGCTTGGAGGACAGGAAGAACACTGAAGCTTTCTTT. Translating it yields CASSLEDRKNTEAFF.

This clone was recorded many times. This chain joins TRBV5-1 and TRBJ2-7; a possible D gene is TRBD2 (5 bases). Trimming pared 1 base from V and 6 bases from J, leaving 11 bases between. Germline V lookup: CDR1 SGHRS, CDR2 YFSETQ. This CDR3 comprises 13 residues. The CDR3: CASSLSLGSEQYF. Written as DNA, the CDR3 is TGCGCCAGCAGCTTGTCGTTGGGGAGCGAGCAGTACTTC.

This sequence joins TRBV28 and TRBJ1-1, with TRBD1 as a possible D gene (5 bases). The germline V gene encodes CDR1 MDHEN and CDR2 SYDVKM. V was pared by 4 bases and J by 1 base, with 13 bases between. CDR3 size: 15 residues. The CDR3 coding sequence is TGTGCCAGCAGTTCAACGGGACTCCCGAACACTGAAGCTTTCTTT. Its protein is CASSSTGLPNTEAFF.

The sample holds one count of this clone. The rearrangement uses TRBV4-1 and TRBJ2-1; the match to TRBD2 covers 10 bases. Germline V gene lookup returns CDR1 MGHRA and CDR2 YSYEKL. V lost 1 base and J lost 4; bases outside the gene matches: 4. The CDR3 is 16 residues long. CDR3 nucleotides: TGCGCCAGCAGCCAAGGGACTAGCGGAGGGTACAATGAGCAGTTCTTC. As protein: CASSQGTSGGYNEQFF.

V gene TRBV7-2 combines with J gene TRBJ2-3; TRBD2 might be the D (5 bases). Germline V gene lookup returns CDR1 SGHTA and CDR2 FQGNSA. The CDR3 spans 14 residues. V dropped 4 bases and J dropped 4 bases, with 12 bases sitting between them. CDR3 region: CASSSGLTPDTQYF. The CDR3 DNA follows: TGTGCCAGCAGCTCCGGACTCACACCAGATACGCAGTATTTT.

The CDR3 DNA sequence: TGTGCCAGCAGCGCGGCGACAGGGGCCAAAAACATTCAGTACTTC. Amino acid sequence: CASSAATGAKNIQYF. The chain combines TRBV5-6 with TRBJ2-4, with 7 bases lining up with TRBD1. CDR3 length equals 15 residues. Germline values: CDR1 SGHDT, CDR2 YYEEEE. The junction had 5 bases not matched to a gene; V was cut back by 4 bases and J by 1 base.

The rearrangement uses TRBV6-6 and TRBJ1-2, with no clear D. CDR1 is MNHNY, CDR2 SVGAGI, per germline (reference sequence). This CDR3 contains 14 residues. The ends were cut back, 7 bases at V and 1 base at J, with 13 bases in the middle. CDR3 in amino acids: CASTRAPGNYGYTF. CDR3 in DNA: TGTGCCAGCACCCGGGCCCCTGGTAACTATGGCTACACCTTC.

J is TRBJ2-7 and V is TRBV6-1; D is unresolved. Germline V CDR1 and CDR2: MNHNS, SASEGT. The CDR3 sequence is 14 residues long. The CDR3 bases are TGTGCCAGCAGTGAAGCTTTCTCAGGACGAAGAGTTGGGGTC. It is translated as CASSEAFSGRRVGV.